One and the same sample provided the 25 T cell receptor beta chains below, sequenced in a study of blood T cells in healthy people across ages. A sample-barcoded 5' primer and a J-beta primer mix were used in a second PCR of roughly 7 to 11 cycles. TCRdb called the 5' RACE reads again in MiXCR, with one record for every CDR3 protein. The table shows 650,000 to 800,000 distinct CDR3 sequences, with about 42% occurring only once. Sequenced input: blood. These receptors came from a man between 60 and 75 years old in good health.

This clonotype was counted between two and nine times. The CDR3 nucleotides are TGTGCCAGCAGTTACTCGGCGGGGCGCACCTACGAGCAGTACTTC. This codes for CASSYSAGRTYEQYF. The chain links TRBV6-6 to TRBJ2-7, with D perhaps matching TRBD2 (6 bases). This CDR3 spans 15 amino acids. V was clipped by 0 bases and J by 2 bases, with 11 bases between them. Per the germline V gene, CDR1 is MNHNY and CDR2 is SVGAGI (reference sequence).

This clonotype was observed at least ten times. The V call is TRBV4-3, the J call TRBJ2-1, with a tentative D call TRBD1 (5 bases). CDR1 LGHNA and CDR2 YSLEER come from the germline V gene. V was clipped by 0 bases and J by 5 bases, with 17 bases between them. The CDR3 has 17 residues. The CDR3 loop reads CASSQDLSSRADNEQFF. CDR3 bases: TGCGCCAGCAGCCAAGATTTATCATCCAGGGCTGACAATGAGCAGTTCTTC.

This clonotype was observed a few times. The chain couples TRBV6-6 to TRBJ1-2; tentative D call: TRBD1 (5 bases). The germline CDR1 and CDR2 sequences are MNHNY and SVGAGI (reference sequence). The CDR3 extends over 14 amino acids. V lost 10 bases and J lost 2, with 17 bases in between. CDR3 protein: CATLKPGRNYGYTF. The DNA for the CDR3 is TGTGCCACCCTCAAACCGGGACGCAACTATGGCTACACCTTC.

The chain links TRBV28 to TRBJ2-7; TRBD1 or TRBD2 may be the D gene (6 bases each). The CDR3 is 15 amino acids. V lost 2 bases and J 0 bases, leaving 11 bases between the germline ends. Germline-derived CDR1 and CDR2 are MDHEN and SYDVKM. CDR3 residues: CASSLVGGDSYEQYF. The CDR3 nucleotides are TGTGCCAGCAGTTTAGTCGGGGGCGACTCCTACGAGCAGTACTTC.

V is TRBV12-5 and J is TRBJ2-3, with TRBD2 identical over 8 bases. Germline V gives CDR1 LGHNT, CDR2 FRNRAP. The CDR3 runs 15 residues. The junction had 10 bases not matched to a gene; V was cut back by 5 bases and J by 6 bases. This chain's CDR3 is CASGKGLAPGDTQYF. CDR3 nucleotide sequence: TGTGCTAGTGGTAAAGGACTAGCTCCCGGGGATACGCAGTATTTT.

This clonotype has only a few counts. The genes are TRBV6-2 or TRBV6-3 and TRBJ2-1; tentatively, D is TRBD1 or TRBD2 (6 bases each). This CDR3 is built from 15 residues. Germline lookup yields CDR1 MNHEY and CDR2 SVGEGT. With 2 bases removed from V and 6 bases from J, the gap between germline ends came to 14 bases. CDR3 protein: CASSYQEGGGNEQFF. The DNA for the CDR3 is TGTGCCAGCAGTTACCAAGAAGGGGGAGGCAATGAGCAGTTCTTC.

In regard to this clonotype: This clone may be a read error of a much larger clone one base away. The rearrangement links TRBV11-3 to TRBJ2-7; D perhaps matches TRBD1 (5 bases). Germline V gene sequence: CDR1 SGHNT, CDR2 YENEEA. Trimming removed 3 bases from V and 1 base from J, with 10 bases in between. CDR3 length equals 14 residues. In nucleotides, the CDR3 is TGTGCCAGCAGCTTTGACAAGGGGTCCTACGAGCAGTACTTC. This translates into CASSFDKGSYEQYF.

The chain employs TRBV5-5 and TRBJ2-3; TRBD2 might be the D (5 bases). Trimming cost V 0 bases and J 2 bases, with 16 bases left between them. CDR1 SGHKS and CDR2 YYEKEE come from the germline V gene (reference sequence). This CDR3 spans 17 amino acids. CDR3 nucleotides: TGTGCCAGCAGCTTGGGGTTGTTACGGGGATACACAGATACGCAGTATTTT. This encodes CASSLGLLRGYTDTQYF.

This clonotype has a handful of counts. The gene calls are TRBV2 and TRBJ2-3, with D hard to call. The CDR3 is made up of 14 amino acids. CDR1 and CDR2 (germline): SNHLY, FYNNEI. Trimming cost V 4 bases and J 1 base, with 9 bases left between them. CDR3 sequence: CASSGNVRTDTQYF. The DNA of the CDR3 is TGTGCCAGCAGTGGAAACGTACGCACAGATACGCAGTATTTT.

The chain is built from TRBV9 and TRBJ1-2, with D possibly being TRBD1 (5 bases). The CDR3 is made up of 20 amino acids. The germline V gene has CDR1 SGDLS and CDR2 YYNGEE. V was shortened by 0 bases and J by 4 bases, with 28 bases between the two germline ends. For the CDR3, the DNA is TGTGCCAGCAGCGTAGCTCTCACACACGCCGCCGGACACCGGGGCTATGGCTACACCTTC. This translates into CASSVALTHAAGHRGYGYTF.

This clonotype was observed at least ten times. This chain uses TRBV29-1 with TRBJ2-3, with 7 nucleotides matching TRBD1. This CDR3 comprises 11 residues. The germline CDR1 and CDR2 sequences are SQVTM and ANQGSEA. V was clipped by 6 bases and J by 10 bases; unmatched bases: 7. The CDR3 nucleotides read TGCAGCGTCGCTTCCGGGACAGCGCAGTATTTT. This translates into CSVASGTAQYF.

J is TRBJ1-5 and V is TRBV2, with no clear D. The ends were cut back, 8 bases at V and 3 bases at J, with 14 bases in the middle. The CDR3 is made up of 14 amino acids. CDR1 is SNHLY, CDR2 FYNNEI, per germline. The CDR3 DNA reads as TGTGCCAGCCAGAACAGCGCGAACAATCAGCCCCAGCATTTT. Its translation is CASQNSANNQPQHF.

This chain's CDR3 is CASSQFGGISGNTIYF. Here the CDR3 DNA reads TGTGCCAGCAGCCAATTTGGGGGCATCTCTGGAAACACCATATATTTT. The genes are TRBV16 and TRBJ1-3; D is perhaps TRBD1 (6 bases). V lost 1 base and J lost 0, with 10 bases in between. This CDR3 region has 16 residues. In germline, CDR1 is KGHSY, CDR2 FQNENV.

The sample holds one count of this clonotype. The chain has TRBV20-1 and TRBJ1-1; 8 bases line up with TRBD1. V dropped 3 bases and J dropped 5; count of bases not matched to a gene: 8. The CDR3 consists of 14 residues. Germline CDR1 reads DFQATT; CDR2 reads SNEGSKA (reference sequence). CDR3 sequence (DNA): TGCAGTGCTAGCGACAGGGGTGGCCTGACTGAAGCTTTCTTT. It yields the protein CSASDRGGLTEAFF.

V and J are TRBV27 and TRBJ2-5; 9 nucleotides align to TRBD1. V lost 6 bases, J lost 0 bases, and 14 bases stayed unmatched. Germline V lookup: CDR1 MNHEY, CDR2 SMNVEV (reference sequence). CDR3 length equals 18 residues. The CDR3 protein is CASSLLAPGTGYQETQYF. The DNA of the CDR3 is TGTGCCAGCAGCCTACTAGCCCCCGGGACAGGGTACCAAGAGACCCAGTACTTC.

V is TRBV20-1 and J is TRBJ2-7; 8 bases are shared with TRBD1. This CDR3 contains 13 residues. The ends lost 6 bases at V and 6 bases at J; junction bases unmatched: 10. From germline, CDR1 is DFQATT and CDR2 SNEGSKA (reference sequence). CDR3 nucleotides: TGCAGTGCGTTGGACAGGGTTGGTGCCGAGCAGTACTTC. It codes for CSALDRVGAEQYF.

The J gene is TRBJ1-1, the V gene TRBV9; 8 bases line up with TRBD1. The length of the CDR3 is 16 residues. Germline CDR1 SGDLS, CDR2 YYNGEE. V lost 3 bases, J lost 1 base, and 8 bases stayed unmatched. The chain's CDR3 is CASSEGQAMGNTEAFF. CDR3 bases: TGTGCCAGCAGCGAGGGACAGGCGATGGGGAACACTGAAGCTTTCTTT. The full variable domain, completed using reference TRBV9 and TRBJ1-1, is DSGVTQTPKHLITATGQRVTLRCSPRSGDLSVYWYQQSLDQGLQFLIQYYNGEERAKGNILERFSAQQFPDLHSELNLSSLELGDSALYFCASSEGQAMGNTEAFFGQGTRLTVV.

The chain links TRBV4-1 to TRBJ2-4, with D perhaps TRBD2 (6 bases). Trimming took 5 bases from V and 0 from J, leaving 23 bases between them. Per the germline V gene, CDR1 is MGHRA and CDR2 is YSYEKL. This CDR3 has 19 amino acids. The CDR3 nucleotides read TGCGCCAGCAGCACTACGCGGGGCACAGAACTGCTAGCCAAAAACATTCAGTACTTC. Translation gives CASSTTRGTELLAKNIQYF.

V usage is TRBV25-1 and J usage is TRBJ1-6, with D hard to call. V was clipped by 2 bases and J by 5 bases, with 10 bases between them. This CDR3 contains 15 residues. Germline V gives CDR1 MGHDK, CDR2 SYGVNS. The CDR3 reads CASSESGPDNSPLHF. CDR3 DNA: TGTGCCAGCAGTGAAAGCGGCCCTGATAATTCACCCCTCCACTTT.

This clonotype has more than one count but fewer than ten. The chain uses TRBV30 and TRBJ2-7; tentative D call: TRBD1 (6 bases). CDR3 length: 13 residues. The germline V gene has CDR1 GTSNPN and CDR2 SVGIG (reference sequence). Between the trimmed V and J ends, which lost 7 bases and 0 bases, there was a span of 13 bases. The CDR3 loop is CALQGAHSYEQYF. The CDR3 DNA reads as TGTGCCTTACAGGGAGCCCACTCCTACGAGCAGTACTTC.

V is TRBV6-1 and J is TRBJ2-7; 10 nucleotides align to TRBD2. The last part of the DNA fits TRBJ2-5 better; the J call may be wrong. Germline V CDR1 and CDR2: MNHNS, SASEGT. The CDR3 runs to 16 residues. The chain's CDR3 is CASSEALAGAPGTQYF. The CDR3, as DNA: TGTGCCAGCAGTGAAGCCCTAGCGGGGGCTCCAGGGACCCAGTACTTC.

The chain employs TRBV6-2 or TRBV6-3 and TRBJ1-1; 7 bases match TRBD1. CDR1 is MNHEY, CDR2 SVGEGT, per germline. J was trimmed by 3 bases and V by 0 bases; bases with no gene match: 7. The CDR3 contains 16 residues. CDR3 loop: CASSYSYSTGHTEAFF. CDR3 DNA sequence: TGTGCCAGCAGTTACTCGTACTCGACAGGGCACACTGAAGCTTTCTTT.

The chain recombines TRBV3-1 with TRBJ1-2; 10 positions agree with TRBD1. The CDR3 has 18 residues. Germline values: CDR1 LGHDT, CDR2 YNNKEL (reference sequence). V was pared by 1 base and J by 1 base, with 9 bases of the junction left unmatched. The CDR3 loop reads CASSQVEDRGLVNYGYTF. As DNA, the CDR3 is TGTGCCAGCAGCCAAGTGGAAGACAGGGGGCTGGTTAACTATGGCTACACCTTC.

This clonotype has at least ten counts. The V and J genes are TRBV29-1 and TRBJ1-2; no clear D gene. CDR1 SQVTM and CDR2 ANQGSEA come from the germline V gene. The CDR3 consists of 14 residues. The V gene lost 6 bases and the J gene lost 1 base, with 15 bases spanning the gap. CDR3 DNA: TGCAGCGTGGGAGGCGCCTCCTATAACTATGGCTACACCTTC. As protein: CSVGGASYNYGYTF.

A few counts support this clonotype. This sequence joins TRBV10-2 and TRBJ2-5; D gene uncertain. The CDR3 is made up of 13 amino acids. V was clipped by 3 bases and J by 5 bases, with 10 bases between them. Looked up from germline, CDR1 is WSHSY and CDR2 is SAAADI. The CDR3 coding sequence is TGCGCCAGCAGTGAAGAGATTGAGGAGACCCAGTACTTC. Residues: CASSEEIEETQYF.